This T cell receptor beta chain was obtained from a study of T cell changes during pregnancy in multiple sclerosis. Generated by immunoSEQ multiplex PCR, the TCRdb table keeps only in-frame clones and is missing some. The table lists around 70,000 clones, roughly 92% of them singletons, with just under 2% in the top ten. The starting material was peripheral blood, obtained in the second trimester of pregnancy. This clonotype was sampled from a female donor with multiple sclerosis, enrolled in a pregnancy study.

In DNA form, the CDR3 reads TGTGCCAGCAGCAAACCTTCGGACGGGGAGTCTAATGAGCAGTTCTTC. It encodes CASSKPSDGESNEQFF. The chain recombines TRBV21-1 with TRBJ2-1; the D call in the table, TRBD2, was not verified against the DNA. TRBV21-1 is described as a pseudogene. The CDR3 runs 16 residues.